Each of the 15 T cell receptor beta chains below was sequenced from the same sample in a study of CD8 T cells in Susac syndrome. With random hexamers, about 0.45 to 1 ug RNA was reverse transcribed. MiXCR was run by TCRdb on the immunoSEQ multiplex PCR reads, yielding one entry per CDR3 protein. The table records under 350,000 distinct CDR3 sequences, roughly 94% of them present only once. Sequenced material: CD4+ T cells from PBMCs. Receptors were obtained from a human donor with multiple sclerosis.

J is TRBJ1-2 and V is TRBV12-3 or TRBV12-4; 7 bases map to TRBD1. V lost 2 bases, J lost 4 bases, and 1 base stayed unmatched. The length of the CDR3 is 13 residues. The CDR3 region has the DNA TGTGCCAGCAGTTTAAGGGACAGCTATGGCTACACCTTC. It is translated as CASSLRDSYGYTF.

The CDR3 spells CASSFMTGLNSPLHF. As DNA, the CDR3 is TGTGCCAGCAGCTTTATGACAGGTCTGAATTCACCCCTCCACTTT. The rearrangement uses TRBV5-5 and TRBJ1-6, with D maybe TRBD1 (6 bases). Germline values: CDR1 SGHKS, CDR2 YYEKEE (reference sequence). The CDR3 is 15 residues long. The ends were cut back, 2 bases at V and 7 bases at J, with 13 bases in the middle.

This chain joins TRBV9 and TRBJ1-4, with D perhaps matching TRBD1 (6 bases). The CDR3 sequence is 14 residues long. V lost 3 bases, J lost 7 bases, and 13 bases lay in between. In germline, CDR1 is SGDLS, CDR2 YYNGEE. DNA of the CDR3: TGTGCCAGCAGCGCACAGGGTACCGCTGAAAAACTGTTTTTT. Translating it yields CASSAQGTAEKLFF.

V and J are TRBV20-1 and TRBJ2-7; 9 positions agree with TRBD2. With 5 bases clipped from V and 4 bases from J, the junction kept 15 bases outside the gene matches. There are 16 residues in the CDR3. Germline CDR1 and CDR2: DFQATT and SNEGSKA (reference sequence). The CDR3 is CSAGLSGGPSLYEQYF. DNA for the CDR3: TGCAGTGCTGGGTTGAGCGGGGGGCCGAGCCTTTACGAGCAGTACTTC.

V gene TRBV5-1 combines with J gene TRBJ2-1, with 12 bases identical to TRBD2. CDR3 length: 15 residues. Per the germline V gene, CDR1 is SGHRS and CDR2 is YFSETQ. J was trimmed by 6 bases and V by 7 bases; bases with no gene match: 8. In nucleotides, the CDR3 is TGCGCCAGCCTAGCGGGGGGGCGCCCCACCAATGAGCAGTTCTTC. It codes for CASLAGGRPTNEQFF.

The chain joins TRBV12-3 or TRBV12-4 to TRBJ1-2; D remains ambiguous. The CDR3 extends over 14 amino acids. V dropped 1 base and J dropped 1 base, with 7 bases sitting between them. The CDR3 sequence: CASSLGIVNYGYTF. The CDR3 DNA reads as TGTGCCAGCAGTTTAGGGATAGTTAACTATGGCTACACCTTC.

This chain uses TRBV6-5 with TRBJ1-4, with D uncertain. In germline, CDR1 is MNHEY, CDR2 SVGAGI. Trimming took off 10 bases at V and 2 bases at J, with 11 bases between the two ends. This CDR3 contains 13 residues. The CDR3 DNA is TGTGCCACCAAACACAGCACTAATGAAAAACTGTTTTTT. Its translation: CATKHSTNEKLFF.

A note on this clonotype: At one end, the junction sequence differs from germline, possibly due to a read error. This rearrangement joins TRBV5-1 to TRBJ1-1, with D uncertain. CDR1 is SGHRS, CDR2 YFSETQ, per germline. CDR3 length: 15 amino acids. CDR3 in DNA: TGCGCCAGCAGCTCGCGAGGCCAGCCGAACACTGAAGCTTCCTTT. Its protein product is CASSSRGQPNTEASF.

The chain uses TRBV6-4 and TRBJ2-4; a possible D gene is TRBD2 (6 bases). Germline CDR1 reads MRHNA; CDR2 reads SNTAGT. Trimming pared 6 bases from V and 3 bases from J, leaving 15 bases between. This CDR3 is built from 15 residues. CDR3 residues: CASSPTAGSKNIQYF. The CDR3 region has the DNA TGTGCCAGCAGCCCCACGGCGGGGAGCAAAAACATTCAGTACTTC.

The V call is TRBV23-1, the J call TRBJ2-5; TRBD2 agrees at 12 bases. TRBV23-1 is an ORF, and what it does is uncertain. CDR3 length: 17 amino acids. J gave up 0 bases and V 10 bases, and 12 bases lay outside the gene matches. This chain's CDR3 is CANRLAGAQWYQETQYF. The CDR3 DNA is TGCGCCAATCGACTAGCGGGGGCCCAATGGTACCAAGAGACCCAGTACTTC.

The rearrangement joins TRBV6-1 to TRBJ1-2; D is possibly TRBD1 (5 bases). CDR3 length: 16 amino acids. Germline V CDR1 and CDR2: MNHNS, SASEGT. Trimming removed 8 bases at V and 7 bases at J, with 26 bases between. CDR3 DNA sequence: TGTGCCAGCGGAGTCTGGTCTAGGACATCGCAGGGTGGCTACACCTTC. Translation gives CASGVWSRTSQGGYTF.

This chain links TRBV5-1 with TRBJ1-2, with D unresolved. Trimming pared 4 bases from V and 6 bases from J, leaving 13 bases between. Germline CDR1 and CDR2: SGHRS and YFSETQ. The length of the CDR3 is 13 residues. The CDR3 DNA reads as TGCGCCAGCAGCCCCATTTCTAGGGATGGCTACACCTTC. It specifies CASSPISRDGYTF.

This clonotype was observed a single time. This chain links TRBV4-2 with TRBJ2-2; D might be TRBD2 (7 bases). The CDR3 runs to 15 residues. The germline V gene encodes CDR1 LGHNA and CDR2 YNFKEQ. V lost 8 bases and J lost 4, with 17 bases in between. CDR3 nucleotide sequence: TGTGCCAGCTCGGAGGGGGGGGGCCCCACCGGGGAGCTGTTTTTT. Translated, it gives CASSEGGGPTGELFF.

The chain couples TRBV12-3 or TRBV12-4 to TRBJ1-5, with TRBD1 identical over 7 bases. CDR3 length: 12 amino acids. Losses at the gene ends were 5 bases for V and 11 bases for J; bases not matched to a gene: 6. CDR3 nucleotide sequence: TGTGCCAGCAGTCTTCCAGGGGGGGCCCAGCATTTT. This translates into CASSLPGGAQHF.

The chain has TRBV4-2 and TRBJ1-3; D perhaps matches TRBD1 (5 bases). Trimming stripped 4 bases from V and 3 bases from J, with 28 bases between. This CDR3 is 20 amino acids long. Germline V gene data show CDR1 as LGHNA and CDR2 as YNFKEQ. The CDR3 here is CASSREFYGRGLRDGNTIYF. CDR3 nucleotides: TGTGCCAGCAGCCGGGAGTTCTACGGCCGGGGACTCCGCGATGGAAACACCATATATTTT.